This T cell receptor beta chain was sequenced for a study of graft-versus-host responses after intestinal transplantation. On the study more broadly: Induction using anti-thymocyte globulin, followed by tacrolimus and steroids for around 3 years, was given to all recipients.

Broader study findings: The highest levels of circulating GvH clones went along with early declines in HvG clones after transplant.

This CDR3 has 13 residues. CDR1 and CDR2 from the germline V gene are SGHNT and YYREEE (reference sequence). J was trimmed by 8 bases and V by 5 bases; bases with no gene match: 7. Notes on this clone: Its cognate antigen is unknown.

Measured with immunoSEQ multiplex PCR; TCRdb has only the in-frame clones, and not every one. The table has over 80,000 clones, under 95% seen once. The source is a human donor who was the organ donor for an intestinal transplant. The source was unstimulated CD8+ T cells sorted from spleen or lymph node cells, collected before transplant. The J gene is TRBJ2-1, the V gene TRBV5-4, with 7 bases fitting TRBD1. The CDR3 region is CASRNRGVDEQFF. CDR3 coding DNA: TGTGCCAGCAGGAACAGGGGAGTCGATGAGCAGTTCTTC.